This T cell receptor beta chain originates from a study of neurological immune-mediated disorders. Study results and caveats: No CDR3 amino acid sequences were shared by expanded clones across subjects, suggesting private repertoires in all groups.

The cDNA was generated by 5'RACE with 10-nucleotide random UMIs. TCRdb processed the 5' RACE reads anew with MiXCR; each CDR3 protein has one entry. The sample lists about 31,000 distinct CDR3 sequences, about 4.1% occurring once. The healthy controls volunteered at a blood bank in Maryland, USA. Libraries from sorted cells used about 950,000 T cells (CD4+ or CD8+). In this sample, this clonotype turned up many times. Its antigen is still unknown. This CDR3 spans 15 amino acids. V gave up 4 bases and J gave up 9 bases; unmatched junction bases: 13. In germline, CDR1 is DFQATT, CDR2 SNEGSKA (reference sequence).

The source material was CD4+ T cells from blood. The rearrangement uses TRBV20-1 and TRBJ2-1, with TRBD2 matching 9 bases. This clonotype originated in a woman aged 40 to 50 in good health. CDR3 protein: CSAKSPSGIIGEQFF. The CDR3 DNA reads TGCAGTGCTAAAAGTCCTAGCGGGATTATTGGTGAGCAGTTCTTC.